This T cell receptor beta chain derives from a study of blood T cell repertoires in COVID-19. Study overall: Sample material is recorded as cDNA or gDNA derived from T cells, B-cell-depleted T cells, or PBMCs.

Enrollment of patients from Seattle took place during active infection, with longitudinal follow-up. The repertoire was sequenced with immunoSEQ multiplex PCR; TCRdb's copy has only in-frame clones and lacks some. The repertoire holds around 210,000 clones, with roughly 80% as singletons. CDR1 is SGHRS, CDR2 YFSETQ, per germline. The CDR3 is 14 amino acids. V dropped 7 bases and J dropped 0 bases, with 11 bases sitting between them. Material: peripheral blood. The chain joins TRBV5-1 to TRBJ2-1; TRBD1 is a possible D gene (5 bases). The source of this sequence is an elderly woman with COVID-19, enrolled during active disease. The CDR3 protein is CASGLDSSYNEQFF. The CDR3 region has the DNA TGCGCCAGCGGCCTAGACAGCTCCTACAATGAGCAGTTCTTC.